This T cell receptor beta chain stems from a study of OX40 agonist ivuxolimab in advanced cancers. This clone was detected a few times. Repertoires were generated with immunoSEQ multiplex PCR, while TCRdb's copy carries only in-frame clones and drops some. The sample carries tens of thousands of clones, approximately 91% recorded once. This receptor was identified in an adult with an advanced solid tumor such as melanoma, head and neck, liver or kidney cancer. The sequencing used CD4+ or CD8+ T cells sorted from blood, collected in a trial of the OX40 agonist ivuxolimab.

The CDR3 coding sequence is TGTGCCAGCAGCGACTATGGCTACACCTTC. Encoded protein: CASSDYGYTF. This rearrangement joins TRBV2 to TRBJ1-2; D not certain. CDR3 size: 10 residues. Germline CDR1 reads SNHLY; CDR2 reads FYNNEI. The germline V and J ends were trimmed by 6 bases and 3 bases, with 2 bases remaining between them.